This T cell receptor beta chain comes out of a study of OX40 agonist ivuxolimab in advanced cancers. The data were produced by immunoSEQ multiplex PCR, yet TCRdb's version contains in-frame clones alone and is incomplete. The top ten hold under 40% of the sample, which has about 47,000 clones, approximately 84% seen once. Germline V lookup: CDR1 MGHRA, CDR2 YSYEKL. The CDR3 contains 15 residues. V shed 4 bases and J 1 base; nucleotides not matched to a gene: 3. This sample comprised CD4+ or CD8+ T cells sorted from blood, obtained in a trial of the OX40 agonist ivuxolimab. The source of this sequence is an adult with an advanced solid tumor such as melanoma, head and neck, liver or kidney cancer. The rearrangement links TRBV4-1 to TRBJ2-3; TRBD1 agrees at 9 bases. This CDR3 is CASSPRDRGTDTQYF. CDR3 bases: TGCGCCAGCAGCCCCCGGGACAGGGGCACAGATACGCAGTATTTT.